This entry features one T cell receptor beta chain sequence. These data are taken from a study of early T cells in non-severe SARS-CoV-2 infection. TCRdb processed the 5' RACE reads anew with MiXCR; each CDR3 protein has one entry. This sample yields approximately 98,000 distinct CDR3 sequences, of which 12% are seen a single time; 3% to 3.5% belongs to the top ten. CDR1 is SGHTA, CDR2 FQGTGA, per germline. The CDR3 is 14 amino acids. Trimming stripped 5 bases from V and 1 base from J, with 6 bases between. The rearrangement joins TRBV7-3 to TRBJ2-6; no reliable D call. Specimen: whole blood. This receptor was obtained from an adult who was a healthcare worker with PCR-confirmed SARS-CoV-2 infection or an uninfected control (not recorded which). The CDR3: CASSPFSGANVLTF. DNA of the CDR3: TGTGCCAGCAGCCCCTTTTCTGGGGCCAACGTCCTGACTTTC.